Below are 8 T cell receptor beta chains sequenced from a single sample in a study of graft-versus-host responses after intestinal transplantation. Sequenced by immunoSEQ multiplex PCR; TCRdb stores in-frame clones only, minus some. The table shows 99,000 or so clones, with more than 75% occurring only once. The sample consisted of PBMCs, taken 255 days after intestinal transplant. These receptors came from a human patient who received an intestinal transplant, so some T cells may come from the graft donor.

The gene calls are TRBV11-1 and TRBJ1-6; D is unresolved. CDR3 length: 14 amino acids. The V gene lost 5 bases and the J gene lost 11 bases, with 16 bases spanning the gap. Germline loops: CDR1 SGHAT, CDR2 FQDESV (reference sequence). DNA of the CDR3: TGTGCCAGCAGCCCGGACGGGCAATGGACACCCCTCCACTTT. This translates into CASSPDGQWTPLHF.

This rearrangement joins TRBV4-1 to TRBJ2-5; D tentatively reads TRBD1 or TRBD2 (5 bases each). CDR3 length: 17 residues. Trimming cost V 0 bases and J 0 bases, with 14 bases left between them. Germline V gene lookup returns CDR1 MGHRA and CDR2 YSYEKL. As DNA, the CDR3 is TGCGCCAGCAGCCAAGATCTAACAGAGGGGAACCAAGAGACCCAGTACTTC. Residues: CASSQDLTEGNQETQYF.

This clone showed up just a few times. V usage is TRBV4-1 and J usage is TRBJ1-6; D gene unclear. Germline V gene lookup returns CDR1 MGHRA and CDR2 YSYEKL. There are 16 residues in the CDR3. V lost 6 bases to trimming and J lost 9 bases, with 21 bases between them. Here the CDR3 DNA reads TGCGCCAGCAGTCCAACATTTACGGGGAAGGGTTCACCCCTCCACTTT. Encoded protein: CASSPTFTGKGSPLHF.

The chain couples TRBV2 to TRBJ2-7; D uncertain. The CDR3 is 14 amino acids. Between the trimmed V and J ends, which lost 4 bases and 0 bases, there was a span of 10 bases. CDR1 is SNHLY and CDR2 is FYNNEI in the germline V gene. The CDR3 region has the DNA TGTGCCAGCAGTGCAGTGGCAGCCTCCTACGAGCAGTACTTC. This gives the protein CASSAVAASYEQYF.

J is TRBJ1-1 and V is TRBV2; D perhaps matches TRBD1 (5 bases). This CDR3 has 12 residues. Trimming shortened V by 7 bases and J by 5 bases, and 11 bases separated the two germline ends. Germline CDR1 and CDR2: SNHLY and FYNNEI. CDR3 coding DNA: TGTGCCAGCATCCGGGGCGGGACTGAAGCTTTCTTT. It specifies CASIRGGTEAFF.

The chain recombines TRBV7-9 with TRBJ2-3; D is ambiguous. Trimming pared 6 bases from V and 4 bases from J, leaving 11 bases between. The CDR3 consists of 13 residues. Per the germline V gene, CDR1 is SEHNR and CDR2 is FQNEAQ (reference sequence). The CDR3 nucleotides read TGTGCCAGCAGTTCAAGACTCGCAGATACGCAGTATTTT. Residues: CASSSRLADTQYF.

The rearrangement uses TRBV28 and TRBJ2-1; no clear D gene. CDR1 and CDR2 (germline): MDHEN, SYDVKM. V was clipped by 9 bases and J by 4 bases, with 16 bases between them. The CDR3 length is 14 residues. The CDR3: CASEALLSYNEQFF. The CDR3 DNA reads TGTGCCAGTGAGGCGCTACTCTCATACAATGAGCAGTTCTTC.

This clone was found once. The J gene is TRBJ2-1, the V gene TRBV10-3; possibly TRBD2 for D (6 bases). V was shortened by 6 bases and J by 7 bases, with 19 bases between the two germline ends. The germline V gene has CDR1 ENHRY and CDR2 SYGVKD. The CDR3 consists of 15 residues. DNA for the CDR3: TGTGCCATCAGCCGATCACTAGCCCCCGGTAATGAGCAGTTCTTC. It translates to CAISRSLAPGNEQFF.